This is a list of T cell receptor beta chains from one sample in a study of shared clonotypes between healthy human individuals. Using immunoSEQ multiplex PCR, the repertoire was profiled, and TCRdb retains in-frame clones only, with some absent. The data contain roughly 500,000 clones, around 74% of them singletons. The sequenced sample was PBMCs. These receptors were obtained from a woman in her 40s in good health. Some clones in this sample may be carry-over from other donors' samples. The CDR3 runs from the conserved cysteine through the conserved F or W. D genes are given only for firm matches. Size is stated for part of the rows, as once, few or many counts, or as a class when the clone is expanded.

v_gene,abundance,j_gene,d_gene,CDR3nt,CDR3aa
TRBV27,.,TRBJ1-1,.,TGTGCCAGCAGTTTGAACAGGGACACTGAAGCTTTCTTT,CASSLNRDTEAFF
TRBV4-3,.,TRBJ2-2,TRBD1,TGCGCCAGCAGCCAGAAAACAGGGGGTTGGACCGGGGAGCTGTTTTTT,CASSQKTGGWTGELFF
TRBV6-1,.,TRBJ2-4,.,TGTGCCAGCAGTGCCCCGATTCAGTACTTC,CASSAPIQYF
TRBV2,once,TRBJ2-7,.,TGTGCCAGCAGTGACAGGGGTCCCAACTTC,CASSDRGPNF
TRBV15,.,TRBJ2-2,.,TGTGCCACCAGCAGGCCTCAGGGTAACACCGGGGAGCTGTTTTTT,CATSRPQGNTGELFF
TRBV5-1,.,TRBJ1-2,.,TGCGCCAGCAGCTTGGGACCGGACGCAGGTGACACCTTC,CASSLGPDAGDTF
TRBV7-8,.,TRBJ2-1,.,TGTGCCAGCAGCCCCCTGGACTACATTAGCGAGCAGTTCTTC,CASSPLDYISEQFF
TRBV2,.,TRBJ2-2,TRBD2,TGTGCCAGCAGTGAGTTAGCGGGAGCAACCGGGGAGCTGTTTTTT,CASSELAGATGELFF
TRBV5-1,.,TRBJ2-7,.,.,CASSFGEGLAGDYEQYF
TRBV2,few,TRBJ1-2,TRBD1,TGTGCCAGCAGTGGACAGGGTTTCGTCTATGGCTACACCTTC,CASSGQGFVYGYTF
TRBV18,.,TRBJ2-2,.,TGTGCCAGTCAGGACTTTCCCACCGGGGAGCTGTTTTTT,CASQDFPTGELFF
TRBV7-3,.,TRBJ2-3,.,TGTGCCAGCAGCTTAATTTGGGGAGATACGCAGTATTTT,CASSLIWGDTQYF
TRBV28,.,TRBJ2-7,.,TGTGCCACAGTTGGAGGCCCACGCGAGCAGTACTTC,CATVGGPREQYF
TRBV4-3,.,TRBJ1-6,.,TGCGCCAGCAGCCTAAGACCCGCCGAGAGTCCCCTCCACTTT,CASSLRPAESPLHF
TRBV7-6,.,TRBJ2-1,.,TGTGCCAGCAGCCCCGACAATGAGCAGTTCTTC,CASSPDNEQFF
TRBV29-1,.,TRBJ2-7,.,TGCAGCGTTGAAGGAGGGGGGTCCAACCTCTACGAGCAGTACTTC,CSVEGGGSNLYEQYF
TRBV18,.,TRBJ1-1,.,TGTGCCAGCTCACCCACCAGGGAACTGAACACTGAAGCTTTCTTT,CASSPTRELNTEAFF